A single sample is the source of the 8 T cell receptor beta chains below, sequenced in a study of cytomegalovirus exposure and HLA in healthy donors. PCR primers comprised 60 Vbeta and 13 Jbeta primers. Repertoires were generated with immunoSEQ multiplex PCR, while TCRdb's copy carries only in-frame clones and drops some. The sample holds around 210,000 clones; more than 70% are singletons and the top ten take about 0.47%. Sequenced input: PBMCs. The receptors originated from a boy younger than 18 in good health and CMV-seronegative.

V is TRBV15 and J is TRBJ1-4, with TRBD1 identical over 9 bases. Germline trimming cut 3 bases from V and 8 bases from J; bases unmatched to any gene: 7. The germline V gene has CDR1 LNHNV and CDR2 YYDKDF (reference sequence). This CDR3 has 15 amino acids. CDR3: CATSSLGQGAEKLFF. The CDR3 bases are TGTGCCACCAGCAGCCTGGGACAGGGTGCAGAAAAACTGTTTTTT.

This rearrangement joins TRBV6-6 to TRBJ1-3; no reliable D call. V was pared by 5 bases and J by 4 bases, with 12 bases between. The germline gives CDR1 MNHNY, CDR2 SVGAGI (reference sequence). The CDR3 has 14 amino acids. The CDR3: CASSTGVGGNTIYF. The CDR3 coding sequence is TGTGCCAGCAGTACCGGGGTGGGAGGAAACACCATATATTTT.

This clone has a handful of counts. This chain links TRBV29-1 with TRBJ1-2, with D maybe TRBD1 (6 bases). The V gene lost 4 bases and the J gene lost 6 bases, with 12 bases spanning the gap. CDR1 is SQVTM, CDR2 ANQGSEA, per germline. This CDR3 has 12 residues. CDR3 loop: CSVGRGEDGYTF. CDR3 nucleotide sequence: TGCAGCGTTGGCAGGGGTGAAGATGGCTACACCTTC.

The gene calls are TRBV11-2 and TRBJ2-6, with D possibly TRBD2 on 5 matching bases. The CDR3 contains 19 residues. Per the germline V gene, CDR1 is SGHAT and CDR2 is FQNNGV. Deletions cut 5 bases from V and 0 bases from J, with 20 bases between. The CDR3 DNA is TGTGCCAGCAGCACCTCGGCGGTAGCGCCGTACTCTGGGGCCAACGTCCTGACTTTC. Protein: CASSTSAVAPYSGANVLTF. The full variable domain, completed using reference TRBV11-2 and TRBJ2-6, is EAGVAQSPRYKIIEKRQSVAFWCNPISGHATLYWYQQILGQGPKLLIQFQNNGVVDDSQLPKDRFSAERLKGVDSTLKIQPAKLEDSAVYLCASSTSAVAPYSGANVLTFGAGSRLTVL.

This sequence joins TRBV2 and TRBJ1-1; weak D call: TRBD1 (5 bases). In germline, CDR1 is SNHLY, CDR2 FYNNEI. V gave up 6 bases and J gave up 5 bases, with 13 bases separating them. The length of the CDR3 is 13 residues. The CDR3 nucleotides read TGTGCCAGCAGCGCGGGACTCTGGACTGAAGCTTTCTTT. Translating it yields CASSAGLWTEAFF.

The chain employs TRBV4-1 and TRBJ1-2, with TRBD1 as a possible D gene (6 bases). This CDR3 contains 16 residues. The germline V gene encodes CDR1 MGHRA and CDR2 YSYEKL. Trimming took 1 base from V and 2 from J, leaving 14 bases between them. In DNA, the CDR3 is TGCGCCAGCAGCCAAGGCCCCGGGGGGCAAAACTATGGCTACACCTTC. Translating gives CASSQGPGGQNYGYTF.

V and J are TRBV27 and TRBJ2-1; 10 positions agree with TRBD2. The J segment lost 5 bases and the V segment lost 5 bases, leaving 9 bases of the junction unmatched. Germline lookup yields CDR1 MNHEY and CDR2 SMNVEV (reference sequence). This CDR3 comprises 16 residues. The CDR3 reads CASSPEGAGGNNEQFF. As DNA, the CDR3 is TGTGCCAGCAGTCCCGAAGGAGCGGGGGGGAACAATGAGCAGTTCTTC.

J is TRBJ1-2 and V is TRBV10-3, with 8 bases identical to TRBD1. The V gene's germline CDR1 is ENHRY and CDR2 SYGVKD. Trimming took 4 bases from V and 4 from J; bases not matched to a gene: 14. The CDR3 is 17 residues long. CDR3 region: CAISGDRKGRWGYGYTF. CDR3 in DNA: TGTGCCATCAGTGGGGACAGGAAGGGACGTTGGGGCTATGGCTACACCTTC.